This T cell receptor beta chain was found in a study of blood T cell repertoires in COVID-19. Produced via immunoSEQ multiplex PCR; TCRdb's table is partial and in-frame only. The sample includes approximately 500,000 clones, 85% to 90% of them seen just once. Patients from Seattle were sampled longitudinally, starting during active infection. The sequence was collected from a woman in her fifties or sixties with COVID-19, enrolled during active disease. Sample: peripheral blood.

The CDR3 protein is CASRQGQATNEKLFF. The CDR3 bases are TGTGCCAGCAGGCAGGGACAGGCAACTAATGAAAAACTGTTTTTT. V gene TRBV6-5 combines with J gene TRBJ1-4, with TRBD1 matching 8 bases. The ends lost 6 bases at V and 0 bases at J; junction bases unmatched: 3. The germline V gene encodes CDR1 MNHEY and CDR2 SVGAGI. The CDR3 is 15 amino acids.